This T cell receptor (beta chain) was retrieved from a study of T cells after posttransplantation cyclophosphamide. Some clones are missing from TCRdb's copy, which holds only in-frame ones; the method was immunoSEQ multiplex PCR. The table has 32,000 or so clones, around nine tenths seen once; the top ten hold approximately 15%. Study conclusions and caveats: Skin or GI-infiltrating T cells shared few TRB sequences with blood. Donor CD8+ memory clones often dominated recipient blood repertoires at later times. TRB clonality was highly associated with recipient CMV seropositivity and reactivation.

To note about this clone: Its antigen is as yet unknown.

The germline V and J ends were trimmed by 8 bases and 5 bases, with 16 bases remaining between them. Germline assignment: CDR1 MNHEY and CDR2 SMNVEV (reference sequence). This CDR3 has 13 amino acids. V usage is TRBV27 and J usage is TRBJ2-7; D might be TRBD1 (7 bases). Material: PBMCs. This clonotype was obtained from a woman aged 40 to 55 with a blood cancer, CMV-positive, and with a related stem cell donor. The CDR3: CASAGQLTDEQYF. The CDR3 bases are TGTGCCAGCGCGGGACAGCTAACGGACGAGCAGTACTTC.